Shown below are 19 T cell receptor beta chains from a single sample sequenced in a study of cytomegalovirus exposure and HLA in healthy donors (dated by TCRdb to between 2016 and 2019). Libraries were built with the immunoSEQ multiplex PCR assay. For the multiplex PCR, a mixture combining 60 forward primers for TCR Vbeta segments and 13 reverse primers for TCR Jbeta segments was used. TCRdb provides this immuneACCESS table in a form limited to in-frame rearrangements. Some clones are lacking; in checked studies, under half of them reflect an unresolved V gene, and why the rest are absent is not known. The sample table lists about 120,000 clones, 75% to 85% of them with a count of one. In total, the top ten clones hold around 4.5% of the sample. The sequencing input was PBMCs. Source of these receptors: a young man in good health and CMV-seropositive.

The CDR3 sequence is CASSQFDRGNTEAFF. CDR3 DNA sequence: TGCGCCAGCAGCCAGTTCGACAGGGGGAACACTGAAGCTTTCTTT. The rearrangement joins TRBV4-3 to TRBJ1-1, with 8 bases fitting TRBD1. The trim removed 3 bases at V and 1 base at J, leaving 4 bases unmatched. The CDR3 loop spans 15 amino acids. CDR1 and CDR2 (germline): LGHNA, YSLEER.

The CDR3 spells CASSVVGTSGGGSYNEQFF. CDR3 coding DNA: TGTGCCAGCAGCGTAGTAGGGACTAGCGGGGGAGGCTCCTACAATGAGCAGTTCTTC. The V call is TRBV9, the J call TRBJ2-1; 14 bases align to TRBD2. The trim removed 0 bases at V and 0 bases at J, leaving 5 bases unmatched. The CDR3 consists of 19 residues. Germline CDR1 and CDR2: SGDLS and YYNGEE. The complete variable domain, with remaining parts taken from reference TRBV9 and TRBJ2-1, reads DSGVTQTPKHLITATGQRVTLRCSPRSGDLSVYWYQQSLDQGLQFLIQYYNGEERAKGNILERFSAQQFPDLHSELNLSSLELGDSALYFCASSVVGTSGGGSYNEQFFGPGTRLTVL.

CDR3 in DNA: TGTGCCAGCAGTTACCTACGACAGCGGGGCCCACAGAGCGATGAGCAGTTCTTC. Translated: CASSYLRQRGPQSDEQFF. The chain uses TRBV6-8 and TRBJ2-1; 7 bases agree with TRBD2. With 2 bases clipped from V and 8 bases from J, the junction kept 18 bases outside the gene matches. CDR1 and CDR2 from the germline V gene are MNHGY and SAAAGT. This CDR3 is 18 amino acids long.

The J gene is TRBJ2-7, the V gene TRBV6-6, with D possibly being TRBD2 (6 bases). The V end was cut by 4 bases, the J end by 9 bases, with 13 bases between. The CDR3 spans 12 residues. Germline assignment: CDR1 MNHNY and CDR2 SVGAGI (reference sequence). This CDR3 reads CASSSQGGGQYF. The CDR3 nucleotides read TGTGCCAGCAGTTCCCAGGGAGGCGGGCAGTACTTC.

The chain employs TRBV9 and TRBJ2-1; D is unclear. Germline assignment: CDR1 SGDLS and CDR2 YYNGEE. With 0 bases removed from V and 4 bases from J, the gap between germline ends came to 8 bases. This CDR3 contains 14 residues. In DNA form, the CDR3 reads TGTGCCAGCAGCGTAGTACGGTATTACAATGAGCAGTTCTTC. It translates to CASSVVRYYNEQFF.

The chain recombines TRBV11-2 with TRBJ2-7; D unclear. Germline values: CDR1 SGHAT, CDR2 FQNNGV. Between the trimmed V and J ends, which lost 5 bases and 4 bases, there was a span of 30 bases. The CDR3 covers 19 residues. CDR3 region: CASSPLRPLTAARLYEQYF. The CDR3 nucleotides read TGTGCCAGCAGCCCCTTGAGACCATTAACTGCTGCTAGGTTGTACGAGCAGTACTTC. Full variable domain (missing parts from reference TRBV11-2 and TRBJ2-7): EAGVAQSPRYKIIEKRQSVAFWCNPISGHATLYWYQQILGQGPKLLIQFQNNGVVDDSQLPKDRFSAERLKGVDSTLKIQPAKLEDSAVYLCASSPLRPLTAARLYEQYFGPGTRLTVT.

The chain has TRBV5-1 and TRBJ1-2, with a weak D call TRBD1 (6 bases). The V end lost 4 bases, the J end lost 10 bases, and 14 bases lay between the germline ends. CDR1 is SGHRS, CDR2 YFSETQ, per germline. The CDR3 runs to 12 residues. Here the CDR3 DNA reads TGCGCCAGCAGCGAACAGGGTTCAGACTACACCTTC. Encoded protein: CASSEQGSDYTF.

The gene calls are TRBV4-2 and TRBJ2-5; no clear D gene. The CDR3 consists of 12 residues. Germline V gene lookup returns CDR1 LGHNA and CDR2 YNFKEQ. Trimming removed 0 bases at V and 3 bases at J, with 2 bases between. The DNA of the CDR3 is TGTGCCAGCAGCCAAGATAAAGAGACCCAGTACTTC. This encodes CASSQDKETQYF.

The V gene is TRBV12-5, the J gene TRBJ2-3; TRBD1 matches 8 bases. The V gene end was trimmed by 5 bases and the J gene end by 4 bases; junction bases not matched to a gene: 2. Germline CDR1 LGHNT, CDR2 FRNRAP. The CDR3 is 13 amino acids. The CDR3 region is CASGPQGADTQYF. In DNA, the CDR3 is TGTGCTAGTGGTCCACAGGGGGCAGATACGCAGTATTTT.

This clone was picked up a small number of times. CDR3 sequence (DNA): TGTGCCAGCAGCCGAGACAGAACCTACGAGCAGTACTTC. Its protein is CASSRDRTYEQYF. This chain joins TRBV7-2 and TRBJ2-7; possible D gene TRBD1, 5 bases. Trimming took 5 bases from V and 2 from J, leaving 10 bases between them. The germline CDR1 and CDR2 sequences are SGHTA and FQGNSA. CDR3 size: 13 residues.

This sequence joins TRBV5-4 and TRBJ2-3; TRBD2 aligns across 9 bases. CDR1 and CDR2 (germline): SGHNT, YYREEE (reference sequence). The length of the CDR3 is 14 residues. J was trimmed by 4 bases and V by 3 bases; bases with no gene match: 3. CDR3 coding DNA: TGTGCCAGCAGCTGGGCGGGGGGGGCAGATACGCAGTATTTT. Its translation: CASSWAGGADTQYF.

The J gene is TRBJ1-4, the V gene TRBV2; a weak D match, TRBD1 (6 bases). The germline V and J ends were trimmed by 8 bases and 8 bases, with 21 bases remaining between them. This CDR3 region has 15 residues. CDR1 and CDR2 (germline): SNHLY, FYNNEI. CDR3 nucleotide sequence: TGTGCCAGCGTGCTGGGGGGGGCCACGGAGGAAAAACTGTTTTTT. As protein: CASVLGGATEEKLFF.

In the case of this clone: Sequence at one end of the junction differs from germline and may be a read error. CDR3 coding DNA: TGTGCTAGCAGCGCAGGGGCAGGGATGACAGATACGCAGTATTTT. Its protein is CASSAGAGMTDTQYF. The chain combines TRBV7-7 with TRBJ2-3; a weak D match, TRBD1 (6 bases). The CDR3 spans 15 residues. Germline V lookup: CDR1 SSHAT, CDR2 FNYEAQ (reference sequence).

J is TRBJ2-5 and V is TRBV2; the D gene is possibly TRBD2 (6 bases). The V and J ends lost 4 bases and 5 bases respectively, with 17 bases between them. The V gene's germline CDR1 is SNHLY and CDR2 FYNNEI. The CDR3 is 15 amino acids. This chain's CDR3 is CASSVTRGSGETQYF. CDR3 nucleotide sequence: TGTGCCAGCAGTGTGACTAGGGGTTCTGGGGAGACCCAGTACTTC.

This chain uses TRBV5-4 with TRBJ1-2; TRBD1 aligns across 8 bases. Per the germline V gene, CDR1 is SGHNT and CDR2 is YYREEE (reference sequence). V lost 1 base to trimming and J lost 7 bases; unmatched junction nucleotides: 6. The CDR3 is 14 amino acids. CDR3 protein: CASSLSQGDGGYTF. DNA of the CDR3: TGTGCCAGCAGCTTGTCACAGGGGGACGGTGGCTACACCTTC.

This chain links TRBV4-2 with TRBJ2-5; 10 bases line up with TRBD2. CDR1 and CDR2 (germline): LGHNA, YNFKEQ. The trim removed 3 bases at V and 4 bases at J, leaving 11 bases unmatched. The CDR3 loop spans 17 amino acids. In DNA, the CDR3 is TGTGCCAGCAGCCAGGTGACGGGACTAGCGAGTTTAGAGACCCAGTACTTC. It translates to CASSQVTGLASLETQYF.

The chain combines TRBV6-6 with TRBJ1-2; tentative D call: TRBD1 (5 bases). Germline lookup yields CDR1 MNHNY and CDR2 SVGAGI (reference sequence). The CDR3 is 15 amino acids. V was trimmed by 0 bases and J by 7 bases, leaving 15 bases between them. This CDR3 reads CASSYSRQGDSGYTF. DNA of the CDR3: TGTGCCAGCAGTTACTCCAGACAAGGGGACTCTGGCTACACCTTC.

The chain links TRBV5-1 to TRBJ1-1, with D tentatively TRBD1 (6 bases). CDR1 and CDR2 from the germline V gene are SGHRS and YFSETQ. This CDR3 comprises 15 residues. V was clipped by 3 bases and J by 3 bases, with 15 bases between them. In DNA form, the CDR3 reads TGCGCCAGCAGCTCTCTACAGGGTAGAGACACTGAAGCTTTCTTT. Translated, it gives CASSSLQGRDTEAFF.

The chain is built from TRBV13 and TRBJ1-2; no clear D gene. CDR3 length equals 15 residues. Germline-derived CDR1 and CDR2 are PRHDT and FYEKMQ (reference sequence). The germline V and J ends were trimmed by 5 bases and 5 bases, with 18 bases remaining between them. CDR3 coding DNA: TGTGCCAGCAGCCTGAGGTCTCAACTTGGGTATGGCTACACCTTC. Its translation is CASSLRSQLGYGYTF.